This TCR beta chain was captured by sequencing in a study of blood T cell repertoires in COVID-19. J gave up 2 bases and V 3 bases, and 4 bases lay outside the gene matches. The CDR3 has 16 amino acids. Germline CDR1 reads MDHEN; CDR2 reads SYDVKM. Participants came from some 26 US areas, aged about 18 to 89 years. Here immunoSEQ multiplex PCR was the method, and the copy in TCRdb shows in-frame clones only, minus some. Of some 170,000 clones in the sample, 80% to 90% are singletons; the top ten hold over 12%. What was sequenced was PBMCs or T cells enriched from blood (not recorded which). The source of this sequence is a man aged 45-65 years who had recovered from COVID-19. The chain joins TRBV28 to TRBJ2-2, with TRBD2 identical over 9 bases. In DNA form, the CDR3 reads TGTGCCAGCAGTTTGGGAGCGGGGGGAAACACCGGGGAGCTGTTTTTT. This sequence encodes CASSLGAGGNTGELFF.